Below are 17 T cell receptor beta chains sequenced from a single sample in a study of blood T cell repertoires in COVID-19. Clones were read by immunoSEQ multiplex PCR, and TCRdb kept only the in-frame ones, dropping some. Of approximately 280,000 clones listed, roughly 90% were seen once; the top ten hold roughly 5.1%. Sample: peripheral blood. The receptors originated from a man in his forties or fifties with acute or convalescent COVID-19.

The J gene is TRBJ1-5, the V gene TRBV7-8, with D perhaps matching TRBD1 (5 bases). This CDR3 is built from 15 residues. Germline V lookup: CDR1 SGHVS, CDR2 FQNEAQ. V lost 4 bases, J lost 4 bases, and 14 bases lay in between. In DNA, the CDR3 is TGTGCCAGCAGCTCCCATGGGGGGGAGAATCAGCCCCAGCATTTT. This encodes CASSSHGGENQPQHF.

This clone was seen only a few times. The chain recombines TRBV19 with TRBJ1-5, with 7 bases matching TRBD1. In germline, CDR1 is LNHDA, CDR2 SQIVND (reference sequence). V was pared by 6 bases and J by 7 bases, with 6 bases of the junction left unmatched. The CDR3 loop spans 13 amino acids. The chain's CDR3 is CASRTGARQPQHF. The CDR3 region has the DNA TGTGCCAGTAGAACAGGGGCCAGGCAGCCCCAGCATTTT.

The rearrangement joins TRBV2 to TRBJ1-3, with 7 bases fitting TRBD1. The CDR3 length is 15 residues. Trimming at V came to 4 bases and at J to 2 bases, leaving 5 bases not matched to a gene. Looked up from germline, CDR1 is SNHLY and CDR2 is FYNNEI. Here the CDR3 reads CASSVPDRTGNTIYF. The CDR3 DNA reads TGTGCCAGCAGTGTTCCGGACAGGACTGGAAACACCATATATTTT.

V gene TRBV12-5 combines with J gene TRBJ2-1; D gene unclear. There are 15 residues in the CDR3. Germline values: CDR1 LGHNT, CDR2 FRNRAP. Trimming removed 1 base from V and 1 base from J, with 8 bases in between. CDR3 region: CASGLGESSYNEQFF. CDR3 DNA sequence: TGTGCTAGTGGTTTGGGAGAATCTTCCTACAATGAGCAGTTCTTC.

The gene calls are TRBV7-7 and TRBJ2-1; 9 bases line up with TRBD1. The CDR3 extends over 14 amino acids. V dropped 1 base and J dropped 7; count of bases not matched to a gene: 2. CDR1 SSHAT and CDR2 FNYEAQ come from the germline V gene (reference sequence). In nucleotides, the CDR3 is TGTGCCAGCAGCTTAGGAGGACAGGGGAATGAGCAGTTCTTC. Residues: CASSLGGQGNEQFF.

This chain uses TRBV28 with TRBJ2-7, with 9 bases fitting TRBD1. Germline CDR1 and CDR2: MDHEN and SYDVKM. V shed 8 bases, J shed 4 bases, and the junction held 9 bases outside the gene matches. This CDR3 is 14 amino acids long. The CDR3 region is CASQPVGTGYEQYF. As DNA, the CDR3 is TGTGCCAGCCAACCAGTGGGGACAGGGTACGAGCAGTACTTC. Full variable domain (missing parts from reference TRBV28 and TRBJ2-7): DVKVTQSSRYLVKRTGEKVFLECVQDMDHENMFWYRQDPGLGLRLIYFSYDVKMKEKGDIPEGYSVSREKKERFSLILESASTNQTSMYLCASQPVGTGYEQYFGPGTRLTVT.

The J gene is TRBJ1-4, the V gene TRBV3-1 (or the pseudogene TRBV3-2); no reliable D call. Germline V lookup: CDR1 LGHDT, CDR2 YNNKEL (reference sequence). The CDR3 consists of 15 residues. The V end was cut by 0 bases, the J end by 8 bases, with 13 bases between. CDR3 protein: CASSQERRESEKLFF. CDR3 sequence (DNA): TGTGCCAGCAGCCAAGAACGTAGGGAGAGCGAAAAACTGTTTTTT.

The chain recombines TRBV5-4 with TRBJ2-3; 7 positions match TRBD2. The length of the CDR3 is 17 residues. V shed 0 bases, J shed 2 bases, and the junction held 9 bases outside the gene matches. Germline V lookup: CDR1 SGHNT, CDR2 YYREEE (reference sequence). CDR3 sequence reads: CASSLAGASGHTDTQYF. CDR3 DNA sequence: TGTGCCAGCAGCTTGGCCGGAGCTAGCGGCCACACAGATACGCAGTATTTT. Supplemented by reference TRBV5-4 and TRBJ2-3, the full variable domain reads ETGVTQSPTHLIKTRGQQVTLRCSSQSGHNTVSWYQQALGQGPQFIFQYYREEENGRGNFPPRFSGLQFPNYSSELNVNALELDDSALYLCASSLAGASGHTDTQYFGPGTRLTVL.

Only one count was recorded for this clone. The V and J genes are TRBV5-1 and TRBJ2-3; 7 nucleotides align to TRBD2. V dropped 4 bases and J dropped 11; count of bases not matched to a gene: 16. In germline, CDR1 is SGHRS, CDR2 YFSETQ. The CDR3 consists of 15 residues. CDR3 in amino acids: CASSPSGSLGRMQYF. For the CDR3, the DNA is TGCGCCAGCAGCCCGTCGGGGTCCCTCGGGAGGATGCAGTATTTT.

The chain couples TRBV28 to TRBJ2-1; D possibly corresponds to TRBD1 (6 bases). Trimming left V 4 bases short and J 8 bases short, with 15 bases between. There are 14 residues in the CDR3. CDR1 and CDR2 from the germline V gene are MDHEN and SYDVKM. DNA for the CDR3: TGTGCCAGCAGTTGGGGACAAAATCCCCATGAGCAGTTCTTC. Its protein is CASSWGQNPHEQFF.

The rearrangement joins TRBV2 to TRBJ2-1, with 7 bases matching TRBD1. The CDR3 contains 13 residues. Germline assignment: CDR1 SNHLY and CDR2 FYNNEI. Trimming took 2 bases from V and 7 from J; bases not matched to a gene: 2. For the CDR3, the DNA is TGTGCCAGCAGTGAAAGGGGGCCGAATGAGCAGTTCTTC. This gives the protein CASSERGPNEQFF.

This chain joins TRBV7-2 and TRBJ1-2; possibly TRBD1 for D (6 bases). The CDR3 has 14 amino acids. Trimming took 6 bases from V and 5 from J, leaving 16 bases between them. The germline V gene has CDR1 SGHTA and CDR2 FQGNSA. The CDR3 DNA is TGTGCCAGCAGGCGAGGGGGGGGTGGATATGGCTACACCTTC. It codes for CASRRGGGGYGYTF.

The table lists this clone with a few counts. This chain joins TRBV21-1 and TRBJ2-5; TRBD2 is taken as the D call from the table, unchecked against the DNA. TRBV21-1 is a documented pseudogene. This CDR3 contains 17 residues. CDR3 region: CASSKGDSGGPWETQYF. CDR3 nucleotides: TGTGCCAGCAGCAAAGGTGATAGCGGGGGGCCGTGGGAGACCCAGTACTTC.

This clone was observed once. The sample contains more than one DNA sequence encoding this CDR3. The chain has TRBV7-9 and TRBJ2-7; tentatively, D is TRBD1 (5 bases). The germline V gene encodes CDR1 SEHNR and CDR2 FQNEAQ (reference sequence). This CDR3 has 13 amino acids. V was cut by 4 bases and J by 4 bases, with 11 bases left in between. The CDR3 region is CASSSSDRYEQYF. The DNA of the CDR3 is TGTGCCAGCAGCTCTTCAGACAGATACGAGCAGTACTTC.

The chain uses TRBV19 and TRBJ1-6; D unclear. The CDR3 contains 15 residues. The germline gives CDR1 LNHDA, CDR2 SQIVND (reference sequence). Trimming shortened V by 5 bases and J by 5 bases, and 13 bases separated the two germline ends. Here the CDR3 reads CASSPWRRNNSPLHF. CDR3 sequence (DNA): TGTGCCAGTAGTCCGTGGAGGCGGAATAATTCACCCCTCCACTTT.

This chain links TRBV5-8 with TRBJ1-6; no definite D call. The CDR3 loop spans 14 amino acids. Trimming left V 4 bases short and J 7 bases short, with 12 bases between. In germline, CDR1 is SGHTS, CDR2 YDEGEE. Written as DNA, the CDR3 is TGTGCCAGCAGCGGGAGGACGGGGAATTCACCCCTCCACTTT. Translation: CASSGRTGNSPLHF.

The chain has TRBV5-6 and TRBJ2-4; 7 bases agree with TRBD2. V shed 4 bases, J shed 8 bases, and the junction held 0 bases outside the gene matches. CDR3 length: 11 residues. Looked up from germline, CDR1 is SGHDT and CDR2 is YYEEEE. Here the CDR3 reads CASSAGDIQYF. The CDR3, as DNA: TGTGCCAGCAGCGCGGGGGACATTCAGTACTTC.